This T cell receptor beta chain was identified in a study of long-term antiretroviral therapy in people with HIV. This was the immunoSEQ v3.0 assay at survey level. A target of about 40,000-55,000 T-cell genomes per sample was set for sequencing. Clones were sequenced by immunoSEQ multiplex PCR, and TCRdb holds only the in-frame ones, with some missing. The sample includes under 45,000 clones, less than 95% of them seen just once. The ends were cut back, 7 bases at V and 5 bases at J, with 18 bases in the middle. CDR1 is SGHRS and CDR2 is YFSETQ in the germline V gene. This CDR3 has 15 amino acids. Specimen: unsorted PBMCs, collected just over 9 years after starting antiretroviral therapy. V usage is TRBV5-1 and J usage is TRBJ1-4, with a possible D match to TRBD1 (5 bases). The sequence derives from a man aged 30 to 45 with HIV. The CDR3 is CASAINAQGNEKLFF. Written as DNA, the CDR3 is TGCGCCAGCGCCATCAACGCTCAGGGAAATGAAAAACTGTTTTTT.